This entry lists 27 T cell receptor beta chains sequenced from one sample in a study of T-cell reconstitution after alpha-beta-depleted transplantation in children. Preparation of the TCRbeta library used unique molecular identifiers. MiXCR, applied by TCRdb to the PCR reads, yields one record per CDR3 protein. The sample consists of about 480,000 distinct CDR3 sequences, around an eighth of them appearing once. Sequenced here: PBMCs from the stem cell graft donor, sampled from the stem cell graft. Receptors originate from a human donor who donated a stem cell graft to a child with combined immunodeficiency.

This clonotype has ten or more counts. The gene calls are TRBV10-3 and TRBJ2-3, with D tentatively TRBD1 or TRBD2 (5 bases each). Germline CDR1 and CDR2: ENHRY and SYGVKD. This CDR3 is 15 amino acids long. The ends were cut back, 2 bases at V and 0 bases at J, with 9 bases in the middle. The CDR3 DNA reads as TGTGCCATCAGTGAGCTGTGGGGGAGCACAGATACGCAGTATTTT. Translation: CAISELWGSTDTQYF.

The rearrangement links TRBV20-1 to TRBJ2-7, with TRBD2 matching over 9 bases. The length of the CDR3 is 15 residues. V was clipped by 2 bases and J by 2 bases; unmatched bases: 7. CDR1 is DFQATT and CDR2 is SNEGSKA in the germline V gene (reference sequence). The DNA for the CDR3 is TGCAGTGCTAGACCCAGGACTAGCGCGGCCTACGAGCAGTACTTC. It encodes CSARPRTSAAYEQYF.

The CDR3: CASSAYRGQPQHF. The CDR3 region has the DNA TGTGCCAGCAGTGCCTACAGGGGTCAGCCCCAGCATTTT. This chain joins TRBV2 and TRBJ1-5; 7 bases map to TRBD1. The germline V gene has CDR1 SNHLY and CDR2 FYNNEI. The CDR3 is 13 amino acids. The V and J ends lost 4 bases and 6 bases, in that order; junction bases with no gene match: 3.

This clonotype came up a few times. CDR3 in amino acids: CASSLDTSGTYEQYF. In nucleotides, the CDR3 is TGTGCCAGCAGCTTAGATACTAGCGGAACCTACGAGCAGTACTTC. This rearrangement joins TRBV7-2 to TRBJ2-7; TRBD2 matches at 8 bases. CDR3 length equals 15 residues. With V trimmed by 1 base and J by 2 bases, 4 bases remained unmatched. Germline V gene data show CDR1 as SGHTA and CDR2 as FQGNSA.

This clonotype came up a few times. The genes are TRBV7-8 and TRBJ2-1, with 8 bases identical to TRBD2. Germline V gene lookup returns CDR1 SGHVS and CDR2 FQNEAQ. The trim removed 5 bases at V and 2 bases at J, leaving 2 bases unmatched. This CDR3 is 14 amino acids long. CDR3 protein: CASSTSGPYNEQFF. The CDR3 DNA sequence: TGTGCCAGCAGCACTAGCGGCCCCTACAATGAGCAGTTCTTC. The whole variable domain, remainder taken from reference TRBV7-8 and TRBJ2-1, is GAGVSQSPRYKVAKRGQDVALRCDPISGHVSLFWYQQALGQGPEFLTYFQNEAQLDKSGLPSDRFFAERPEGSVSTLKIQRTQQEDSAVYLCASSTSGPYNEQFFGPGTRLTVL.

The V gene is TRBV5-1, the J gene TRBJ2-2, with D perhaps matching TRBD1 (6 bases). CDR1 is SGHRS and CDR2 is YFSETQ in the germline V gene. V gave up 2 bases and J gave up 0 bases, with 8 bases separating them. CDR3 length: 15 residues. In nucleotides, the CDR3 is TGCGCCAGCAGCTTAAACAGGGCGAACACCGGGGAGCTGTTTTTT. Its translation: CASSLNRANTGELFF.

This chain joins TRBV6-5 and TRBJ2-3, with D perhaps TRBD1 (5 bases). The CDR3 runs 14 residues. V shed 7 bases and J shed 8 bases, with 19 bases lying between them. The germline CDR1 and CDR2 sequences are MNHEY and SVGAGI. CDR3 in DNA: TGTGCCAGCAAGGGGCAAGGGGTCCCAGGTACGCAGTATTTT. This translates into CASKGQGVPGTQYF.

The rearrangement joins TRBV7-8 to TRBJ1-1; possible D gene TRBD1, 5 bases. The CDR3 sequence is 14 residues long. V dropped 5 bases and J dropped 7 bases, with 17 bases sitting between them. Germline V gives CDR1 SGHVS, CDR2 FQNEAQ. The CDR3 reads CASSGAGASSEAFF. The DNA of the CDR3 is TGTGCCAGCAGCGGGGCCGGGGCCTCAAGTGAAGCTTTCTTT.

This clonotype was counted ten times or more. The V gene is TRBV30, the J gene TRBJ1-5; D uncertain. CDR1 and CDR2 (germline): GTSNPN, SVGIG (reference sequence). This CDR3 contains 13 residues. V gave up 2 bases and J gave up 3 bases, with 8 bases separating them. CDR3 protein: CAWSLSDNQPQHF. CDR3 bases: TGTGCCTGGAGTTTGTCCGACAATCAGCCCCAGCATTTT.

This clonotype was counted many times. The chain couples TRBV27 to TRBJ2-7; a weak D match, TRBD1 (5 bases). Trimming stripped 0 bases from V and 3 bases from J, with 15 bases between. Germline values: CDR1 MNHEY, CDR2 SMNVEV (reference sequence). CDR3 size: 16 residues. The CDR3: CASSLSTPVRVYEQYF. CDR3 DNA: TGTGCCAGCAGTTTATCCACACCGGTCAGGGTCTACGAGCAGTACTTC.

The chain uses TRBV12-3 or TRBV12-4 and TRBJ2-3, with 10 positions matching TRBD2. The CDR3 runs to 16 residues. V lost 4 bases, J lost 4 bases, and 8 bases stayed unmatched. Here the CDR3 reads CASSYSPSGSSDTQYF. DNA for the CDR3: TGTGCCAGCAGTTATTCCCCTAGCGGGAGTTCAGATACGCAGTATTTT.

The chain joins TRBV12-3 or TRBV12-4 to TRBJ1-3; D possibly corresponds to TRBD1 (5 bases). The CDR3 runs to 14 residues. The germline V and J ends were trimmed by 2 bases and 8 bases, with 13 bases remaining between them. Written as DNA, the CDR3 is TGTGCCAGCAGTTTATTCAGGGTGGCGGACACCATATATTTT. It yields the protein CASSLFRVADTIYF.

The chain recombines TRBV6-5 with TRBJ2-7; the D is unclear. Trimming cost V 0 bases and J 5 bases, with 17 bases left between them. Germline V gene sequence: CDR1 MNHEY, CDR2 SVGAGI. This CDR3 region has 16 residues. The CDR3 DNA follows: TGTGCCAGCAGTTACTCAGAGTGGGAAAGTGGTGACGAGCAGTACTTC. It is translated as CASSYSEWESGDEQYF.

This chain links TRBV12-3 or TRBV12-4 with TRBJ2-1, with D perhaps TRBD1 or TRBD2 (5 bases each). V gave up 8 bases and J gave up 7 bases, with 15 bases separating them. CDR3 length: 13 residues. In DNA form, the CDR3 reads TGTGCCAGCCGGACTTCCCACAGGAATGAGCAGTTCTTC. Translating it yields CASRTSHRNEQFF.

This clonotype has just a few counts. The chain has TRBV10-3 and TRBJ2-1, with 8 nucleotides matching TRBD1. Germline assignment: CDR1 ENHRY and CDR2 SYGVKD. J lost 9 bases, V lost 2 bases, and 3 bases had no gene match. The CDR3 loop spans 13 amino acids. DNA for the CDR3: TGTGCCATCAGTGAGGGACAGGGATCTGAGCAGTTCTTC. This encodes CAISEGQGSEQFF.

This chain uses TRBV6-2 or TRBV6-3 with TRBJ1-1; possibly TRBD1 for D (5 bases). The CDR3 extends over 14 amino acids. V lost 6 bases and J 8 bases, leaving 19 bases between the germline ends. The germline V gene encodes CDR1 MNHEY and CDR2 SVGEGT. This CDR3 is CASSHVPETGEAFF. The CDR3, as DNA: TGTGCCAGCAGCCACGTACCGGAAACAGGCGAAGCTTTCTTT.

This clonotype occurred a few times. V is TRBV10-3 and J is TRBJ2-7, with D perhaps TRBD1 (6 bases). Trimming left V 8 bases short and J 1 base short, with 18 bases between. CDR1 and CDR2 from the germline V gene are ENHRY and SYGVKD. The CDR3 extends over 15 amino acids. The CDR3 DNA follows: TGTGCCATCCCCAGGGGCAGGGGTGGGTCCTACGAGCAGTACTTC. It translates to CAIPRGRGGSYEQYF.

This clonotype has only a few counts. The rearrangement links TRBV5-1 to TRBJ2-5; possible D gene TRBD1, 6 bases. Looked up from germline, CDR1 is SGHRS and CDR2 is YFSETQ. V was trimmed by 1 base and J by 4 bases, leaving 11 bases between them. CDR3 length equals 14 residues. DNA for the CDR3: TGCGCCAGCAGCTTGAACGGCAGGGGAGAGACCCAGTACTTC. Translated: CASSLNGRGETQYF.

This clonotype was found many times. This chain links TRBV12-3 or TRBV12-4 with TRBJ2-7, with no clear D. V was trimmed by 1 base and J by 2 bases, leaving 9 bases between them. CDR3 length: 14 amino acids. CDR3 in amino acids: CASSLDGPTYEQYF. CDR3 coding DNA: TGTGCCAGCAGTTTAGACGGTCCTACCTACGAGCAGTACTTC.

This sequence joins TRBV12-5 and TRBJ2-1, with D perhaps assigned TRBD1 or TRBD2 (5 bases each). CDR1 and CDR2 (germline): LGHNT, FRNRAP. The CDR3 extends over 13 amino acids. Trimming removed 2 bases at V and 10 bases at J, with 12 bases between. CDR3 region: CASGLLGRREQFF. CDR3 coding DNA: TGTGCTAGTGGTTTGCTGGGACGCCGCGAGCAGTTCTTC.

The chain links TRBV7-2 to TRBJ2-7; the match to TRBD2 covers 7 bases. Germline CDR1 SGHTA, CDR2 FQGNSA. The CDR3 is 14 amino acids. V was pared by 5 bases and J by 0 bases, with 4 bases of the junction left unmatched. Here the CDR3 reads CASSPWTSSYEQYF. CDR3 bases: TGTGCCAGCAGCCCCTGGACTAGCTCCTACGAGCAGTACTTC.

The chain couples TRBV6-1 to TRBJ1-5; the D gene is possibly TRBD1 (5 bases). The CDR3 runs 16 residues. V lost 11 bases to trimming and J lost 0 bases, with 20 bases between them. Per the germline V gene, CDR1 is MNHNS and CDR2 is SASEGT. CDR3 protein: CAAGLGPIYSNQPQHF. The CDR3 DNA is TGTGCCGCCGGCCTGGGACCGATATATAGCAATCAGCCCCAGCATTTT.

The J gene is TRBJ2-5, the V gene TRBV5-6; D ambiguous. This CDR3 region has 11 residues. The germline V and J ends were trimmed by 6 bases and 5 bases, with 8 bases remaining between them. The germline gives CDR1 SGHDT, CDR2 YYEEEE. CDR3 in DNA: TGTGCCAGCAATGAAGGGGAGACCCAGTACTTC. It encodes CASNEGETQYF.

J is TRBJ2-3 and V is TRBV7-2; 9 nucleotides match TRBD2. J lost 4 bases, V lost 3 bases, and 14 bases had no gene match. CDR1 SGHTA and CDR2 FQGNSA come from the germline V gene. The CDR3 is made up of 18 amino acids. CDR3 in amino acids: CASSFPPGLAVVPDTQYF. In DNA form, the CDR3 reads TGTGCCAGCAGCTTCCCACCGGGACTAGCAGTAGTTCCAGATACGCAGTATTTT.

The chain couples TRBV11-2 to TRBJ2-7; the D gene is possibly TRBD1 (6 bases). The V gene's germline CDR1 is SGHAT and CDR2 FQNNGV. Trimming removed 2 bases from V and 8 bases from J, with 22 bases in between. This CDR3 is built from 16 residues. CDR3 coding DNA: TGTGCCAGCAGCTTATCCCCGACAGCTGGGGGCGGGCAGCAGTACTTC. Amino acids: CASSLSPTAGGGQQYF.

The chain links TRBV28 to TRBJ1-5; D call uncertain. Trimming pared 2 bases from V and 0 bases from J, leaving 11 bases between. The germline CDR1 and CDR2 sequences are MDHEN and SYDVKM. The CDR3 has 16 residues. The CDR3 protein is CASSLNVPYSNQPQHF. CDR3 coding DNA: TGTGCCAGCAGTTTAAACGTACCCTATAGCAATCAGCCCCAGCATTTT.

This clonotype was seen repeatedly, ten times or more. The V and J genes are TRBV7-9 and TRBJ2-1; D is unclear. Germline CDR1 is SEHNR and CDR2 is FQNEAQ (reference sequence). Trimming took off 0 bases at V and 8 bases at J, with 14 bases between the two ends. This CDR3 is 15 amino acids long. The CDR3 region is CASSLAHSIGDEQFF. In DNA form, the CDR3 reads TGTGCCAGCAGCTTAGCGCATAGCATTGGCGATGAGCAGTTCTTC.